What follows are 2 T cell receptor beta chains derived from one specimen sequenced in a study of T-cell memory formation after mild COVID-19. TCRdb recomputed calls from the 5' RACE reads with MiXCR, one row per CDR3 protein. The sample consists of about 110,000 distinct CDR3 sequences, roughly a sixth of them appearing once. The sequenced material came from PBMCs or a T cell subset sorted from them (not recorded which). These TCRs come from a man between 18 and 29 years old who had mild COVID-19 (a few samples of this study predate the infection). Cell type and time point are not known.

This chain connects TRBV4-2 to TRBJ1-5, with D perhaps matching TRBD1 (6 bases). The V gene's germline CDR1 is LGHNA and CDR2 YNFKEQ. The CDR3 has 16 residues. The V end was cut by 4 bases, the J end by 0 bases, with 13 bases between. As DNA, the CDR3 is TGTGCCAGCAGCCCTACCACAGGGTTTAGCAATCAGCCCCAGCATTTT. Protein sequence: CASSPTTGFSNQPQHF.

This clonotype occurred many times. This chain uses TRBV5-6 with TRBJ2-7; weak D call: TRBD1 (6 bases). V lost 4 bases and J 4 bases, leaving 9 bases between the germline ends. From germline, CDR1 is SGHDT and CDR2 YYEEEE. CDR3 size: 12 residues. The chain's CDR3 is CASSAGEYEQYV. In nucleotides, the CDR3 is TGTGCCAGCAGCGCAGGGGAGTACGAGCAGTACGTC.